This T cell receptor beta chain stems from a study of post-analysis software for immune sequencing data. Study findings and constraints: Relative to controls, patients had a few TRBV segments at higher frequency, with TRBV5-6, TRBV5-1 and TRBV20-1 among these.

Trimming cost V 3 bases and J 2 bases; bases outside gene matches: 9. The CDR3 sequence is 16 residues long. The V gene's germline CDR1 is MNHEY and CDR2 SMNVEV (reference sequence). The TCR beta cDNA libraries contained unique molecular identifiers. Researchers reported roughly 0.5 million cDNA molecules coming from approximately 0.95 to 9.8 million T cells. TCRdb called the PCR reads again in MiXCR, with one record for every CDR3 protein. The data show 380,000 or so distinct CDR3 sequences, less than 35% seen once. A remark on this clonotype: Its specificity is not known.

The chain combines TRBV27 with TRBJ2-7; 8 bases map to TRBD2. Sequencing was carried out using blood. The TCR originated in a girl aged 10 to 17 with multiple sclerosis. DNA for the CDR3: TGTGCCAGCAGTTTTCGAGTCGGCGGGGGGCCCTACGAGCAGTACTTC. Protein product: CASSFRVGGGPYEQYF.